This TCR beta chain was sequenced during a study of blood T cell repertoires in COVID-19. Trimming at V came to 5 bases and at J to 6 bases, leaving 6 bases not matched to a gene. The germline gives CDR1 SGHRS, CDR2 YFSETQ. The CDR3 has 13 residues. Data came from immunoSEQ multiplex PCR; TCRdb stores just in-frame clones and leaves some out. This sample has some 75,000 clones, with about 89% found just once. Sequencing input: peripheral blood. The sequence was obtained from a man in his sixties with acute or convalescent COVID-19. The V and J genes are TRBV5-1 and TRBJ2-7, with 9 bases lining up with TRBD1. The DNA of the CDR3 is TGCGCCAGCAGTTCCGGGACAGGGAGCGAGCAGTACTTC. Translated: CASSSGTGSEQYF.